The 23 T cell receptor beta chains below come from one sample, sequenced in a study of T cell responses to AZD1222 COVID-19 vaccine. Profiled with immunoSEQ multiplex PCR; TCRdb holds only in-frame clones, not every one. The profile shows fewer than 300,000 clones, more than 80% of them singletons. Specimen: peripheral blood, collected on day 0 of AZD1222 vaccination. The receptors stem from an adult in good health.

This chain connects TRBV4-2 to TRBJ1-2; D is possibly TRBD1 (5 bases). CDR3 length: 15 amino acids. Trimming removed 1 base at V and 3 bases at J, with 12 bases between. The germline CDR1 and CDR2 sequences are LGHNA and YNFKEQ. This chain's CDR3 is CASSQGERGYYGYTF. CDR3 DNA sequence: TGTGCCAGCAGCCAAGGGGAGAGGGGTTACTATGGCTACACCTTC.

This clone was detected once. The V gene is TRBV18, the J gene TRBJ2-5; the match to TRBD1 covers 8 bases. CDR3 length equals 15 residues. Per the germline V gene, CDR1 is KGHSH and CDR2 is LQKENI. V was pared by 5 bases and J by 1 base, with 6 bases of the junction left unmatched. The CDR3 here is CASSRRQGSQETQYF. The CDR3 DNA is TGTGCCAGCTCAAGACGACAGGGGTCCCAAGAGACCCAGTACTTC.

V usage is TRBV28 and J usage is TRBJ1-6, with D tentatively TRBD1 (6 bases). The CDR3 sequence is 13 residues long. CDR1 is MDHEN, CDR2 SYDVKM, per germline. V was shortened by 1 base and J by 16 bases, with 14 bases between the two germline ends. CDR3 sequence: CASSLSTGKSLHF. CDR3 nucleotide sequence: TGTGCCAGCAGTTTATCTACAGGGAAGAGTCTCCACTTT.

The genes are TRBV19 and TRBJ1-2, with a tentative D call TRBD1 (5 bases). Deletions cut 7 bases from V and 8 bases from J, with 17 bases between. Looked up from germline, CDR1 is LNHDA and CDR2 is SQIVND (reference sequence). The CDR3 totals 13 residues. CDR3 sequence reads: CASNAGKLEGYTF. For the CDR3, the DNA is TGTGCCAGTAATGCAGGGAAGTTAGAAGGCTACACCTTC.

The chain has TRBV2 and TRBJ2-1, with a weak D call TRBD1 (6 bases). Germline loops: CDR1 SNHLY, CDR2 FYNNEI. V was clipped by 3 bases and J by 5 bases, with 11 bases between them. CDR3 length: 14 residues. Here the CDR3 DNA reads TGTGCCAGCAGTGAGAACAGGGTCCACAATGAGCAGTTCTTC. Translating it yields CASSENRVHNEQFF.

This chain connects TRBV7-9 to TRBJ1-2; 8 nucleotides match TRBD1. Per germline, CDR1 SEHNR and CDR2 FQNEAQ (reference sequence). The junction had 4 bases not matched to a gene; V was cut back by 4 bases and J by 6 bases. The CDR3 consists of 13 residues. The CDR3 sequence: CASSYGQGNGYTF. CDR3 DNA: TGTGCCAGCAGCTATGGACAGGGTAATGGCTACACCTTC. The full variable domain, in which reference TRBV7-9 and TRBJ1-2 provide the parts outside the CDR3, is DTGVSQNPRHKITKRGQNVTFRCDPISEHNRLYWYRQTLGQGPEFLTYFQNEAQLEKSRLLSDRFSAERPKGSFSTLEIQRTEQGDSAMYLCASSYGQGNGYTFGSGTRLTVV.

The rearrangement links TRBV27 to TRBJ1-4; 9 nucleotides align to TRBD1. CDR1 and CDR2 (germline): MNHEY, SMNVEV (reference sequence). V was pared by 5 bases and J by 7 bases, with 5 bases of the junction left unmatched. CDR3 length: 14 amino acids. CDR3 region: CASSLGQGSEKLFF. The CDR3 DNA sequence: TGTGCCAGCAGTCTTGGACAGGGGAGTGAAAAACTGTTTTTT.

The chain combines TRBV6-4 with TRBJ1-2, with D unresolved. Trimming left V 3 bases short and J 0 bases short, with 11 bases between. Germline CDR1 and CDR2: MRHNA and SNTAGT. The CDR3 has 15 residues. CDR3 in DNA: TGTGCCAGCAGTGAACTCGCCGGGACTAACTATGGCTACACCTTC. It is translated as CASSELAGTNYGYTF.

With respect to this clone: One end of the junction is discordant with germline, which a read error may explain. The CDR3 coding sequence is TGTGCCACCAGCAGAGAGGCAGGGGTCTACCATGAGCAGTTCTTC. This sequence encodes CATSREAGVYHEQFF. V usage is TRBV15 and J usage is TRBJ2-1; weak D call: TRBD1 (6 bases). This CDR3 region has 15 residues. Germline assignment: CDR1 LNHNV and CDR2 YYDKDF (reference sequence).

This clone has only one observation. This chain uses TRBV5-4 with TRBJ2-6; no firm D call. The CDR3 spans 15 residues. Germline V CDR1 and CDR2: SGHNT, YYREEE (reference sequence). V lost 4 bases to trimming and J lost 0 bases, with 8 bases between them. CDR3 DNA: TGTGCCAGCAGCCCGGCCGGCTCTGGGGCCAACGTCCTGACTTTC. It yields the protein CASSPAGSGANVLTF.

The chain uses TRBV5-4 and TRBJ2-7; D perhaps matches TRBD1 (6 bases). Germline CDR1 reads SGHNT; CDR2 reads YYREEE (reference sequence). The CDR3 is 14 amino acids. Trimming shortened V by 4 bases and J by 2 bases, and 13 bases separated the two germline ends. The CDR3 loop reads CASSREGGTYEQYF. As DNA, the CDR3 is TGTGCCAGCAGCCGGGAAGGGGGAACCTACGAGCAGTACTTC.

This chain uses TRBV3-1 (or the pseudogene TRBV3-2) with TRBJ2-1; 9 bases align to TRBD2. With V trimmed by 8 bases and J by 2 bases, 4 bases remained unmatched. This CDR3 has 14 amino acids. The germline V gene has CDR1 LGHDT and CDR2 YNNKEL (reference sequence). The DNA of the CDR3 is TGTGCCAGCGTTAGCGGGGGCCCCTACAATGAGCAGTTCTTC. Its protein product is CASVSGGPYNEQFF.

This chain connects TRBV7-2 to TRBJ2-1; 10 nucleotides agree with TRBD2. Losses at the gene ends were 5 bases for V and 3 bases for J; bases not matched to a gene: 7. The CDR3 is 16 residues long. Germline V lookup: CDR1 SGHTA, CDR2 FQGNSA. CDR3 nucleotide sequence: TGTGCCAGCAGCGATCTAGCGGGAGTGGTCTACAATGAGCAGTTCTTC. Translated, it gives CASSDLAGVVYNEQFF.

The DNA of the CDR3 is TGTGCCAGCAGCCAAGATCTAAGGGCCGGAGTGGGCACTGAAGCTTTCTTT. Its protein product is CASSQDLRAGVGTEAFF. This chain joins TRBV3-1 (or the pseudogene TRBV3-2) and TRBJ1-1; D not certain. Deletions cut 0 bases from V and 4 bases from J, with 18 bases between. The CDR3 runs 17 residues. CDR1 is LGHDT and CDR2 is YNNKEL in the germline V gene (reference sequence).

The J gene is TRBJ1-1, the V gene TRBV6-2 or TRBV6-3; weak D call: TRBD1 (5 bases). Germline CDR1 MNHEY, CDR2 SVGEGT. V lost 6 bases and J lost 10, with 12 bases in between. The CDR3 extends over 11 amino acids. This CDR3 is CASSLTGGAFF. CDR3 nucleotides: TGTGCCAGCAGCCTTACCGGGGGAGCTTTCTTT.

CDR3 nucleotides: TGTGCCAGCAGTTTGGGGGTTTTCAACACCGGGGAGCTGTTTTTT. It yields the protein CASSLGVFNTGELFF. The chain has TRBV28 and TRBJ2-2; D is perhaps TRBD1 or TRBD2 (5 bases each). The CDR3 consists of 15 residues. Per germline, CDR1 MDHEN and CDR2 SYDVKM. Trimming shortened V by 3 bases and J by 2 bases, and 10 bases separated the two germline ends.

The gene calls are TRBV12-3 or TRBV12-4 and TRBJ2-2; D gene unclear. V dropped 6 bases and J dropped 1 base, with 0 bases sitting between them. This CDR3 contains 11 residues. In nucleotides, the CDR3 is TGTGCCAGCAGGAACACCGGGGAGCTGTTTTTT. Translated, it gives CASRNTGELFF.

The chain is built from TRBV27 and TRBJ2-7, with a weak D call TRBD1 (5 bases). Germline CDR1 MNHEY, CDR2 SMNVEV (reference sequence). V was clipped by 4 bases and J by 2 bases, with 12 bases between them. The CDR3 length is 14 residues. Here the CDR3 DNA reads TGTGCCAGCAGTTGGTCAGGGTCGACCTACGAGCAGTACTTC. Its translation is CASSWSGSTYEQYF.

The chain carries TRBV27 and TRBJ2-1; D tentatively reads TRBD1 or TRBD2 (6 bases each). Between the trimmed V and J ends, which lost 2 bases and 6 bases, there was a span of 14 bases. The germline V gene encodes CDR1 MNHEY and CDR2 SMNVEV (reference sequence). This CDR3 region has 15 residues. CDR3 in DNA: TGTGCCAGCAGTTTACGTGAGGGGGGCAGCAATGAGCAGTTCTTC. Its translation is CASSLREGGSNEQFF.

This chain links TRBV7-9 with TRBJ2-1; D call uncertain. Trimming removed 3 bases at V and 7 bases at J, with 4 bases between. The CDR3 extends over 11 amino acids. Germline assignment: CDR1 SEHNR and CDR2 FQNEAQ (reference sequence). The CDR3 DNA sequence: TGTGCCAGCAGCTTTAGAAATGAGCAGTTCTTC. Translation: CASSFRNEQFF.

The chain joins TRBV28 to TRBJ1-2; 8 bases line up with TRBD1. The CDR3 spans 14 residues. Looked up from germline, CDR1 is MDHEN and CDR2 is SYDVKM. V shed 4 bases, J shed 7 bases, and the junction held 8 bases outside the gene matches. In DNA form, the CDR3 reads TGTGCCAGCAGTTCCTTGGACAGGGTGGGTGGCTACACCTTC. As protein: CASSSLDRVGGYTF.

The V and J genes are TRBV19 and TRBJ1-2; the D gene is possibly TRBD1 (5 bases). The V gene's germline CDR1 is LNHDA and CDR2 SQIVND (reference sequence). Trimming took 6 bases from V and 7 from J, leaving 9 bases between them. The CDR3 has 11 residues. CDR3 amino acids: CASRGVSGYTF. The CDR3 DNA reads TGTGCCAGTAGAGGGGTCTCTGGCTACACCTTC.

The CDR3, as DNA: TGTGCCAGCAGCCACTCCTACGAGCAGTACTTC. It specifies CASSHSYEQYF. This chain connects TRBV5-6 to TRBJ2-7, with D unresolved. The length of the CDR3 is 11 residues. The germline V gene encodes CDR1 SGHDT and CDR2 YYEEEE. Trimming removed 4 bases from V and 0 bases from J, with 2 bases in between.